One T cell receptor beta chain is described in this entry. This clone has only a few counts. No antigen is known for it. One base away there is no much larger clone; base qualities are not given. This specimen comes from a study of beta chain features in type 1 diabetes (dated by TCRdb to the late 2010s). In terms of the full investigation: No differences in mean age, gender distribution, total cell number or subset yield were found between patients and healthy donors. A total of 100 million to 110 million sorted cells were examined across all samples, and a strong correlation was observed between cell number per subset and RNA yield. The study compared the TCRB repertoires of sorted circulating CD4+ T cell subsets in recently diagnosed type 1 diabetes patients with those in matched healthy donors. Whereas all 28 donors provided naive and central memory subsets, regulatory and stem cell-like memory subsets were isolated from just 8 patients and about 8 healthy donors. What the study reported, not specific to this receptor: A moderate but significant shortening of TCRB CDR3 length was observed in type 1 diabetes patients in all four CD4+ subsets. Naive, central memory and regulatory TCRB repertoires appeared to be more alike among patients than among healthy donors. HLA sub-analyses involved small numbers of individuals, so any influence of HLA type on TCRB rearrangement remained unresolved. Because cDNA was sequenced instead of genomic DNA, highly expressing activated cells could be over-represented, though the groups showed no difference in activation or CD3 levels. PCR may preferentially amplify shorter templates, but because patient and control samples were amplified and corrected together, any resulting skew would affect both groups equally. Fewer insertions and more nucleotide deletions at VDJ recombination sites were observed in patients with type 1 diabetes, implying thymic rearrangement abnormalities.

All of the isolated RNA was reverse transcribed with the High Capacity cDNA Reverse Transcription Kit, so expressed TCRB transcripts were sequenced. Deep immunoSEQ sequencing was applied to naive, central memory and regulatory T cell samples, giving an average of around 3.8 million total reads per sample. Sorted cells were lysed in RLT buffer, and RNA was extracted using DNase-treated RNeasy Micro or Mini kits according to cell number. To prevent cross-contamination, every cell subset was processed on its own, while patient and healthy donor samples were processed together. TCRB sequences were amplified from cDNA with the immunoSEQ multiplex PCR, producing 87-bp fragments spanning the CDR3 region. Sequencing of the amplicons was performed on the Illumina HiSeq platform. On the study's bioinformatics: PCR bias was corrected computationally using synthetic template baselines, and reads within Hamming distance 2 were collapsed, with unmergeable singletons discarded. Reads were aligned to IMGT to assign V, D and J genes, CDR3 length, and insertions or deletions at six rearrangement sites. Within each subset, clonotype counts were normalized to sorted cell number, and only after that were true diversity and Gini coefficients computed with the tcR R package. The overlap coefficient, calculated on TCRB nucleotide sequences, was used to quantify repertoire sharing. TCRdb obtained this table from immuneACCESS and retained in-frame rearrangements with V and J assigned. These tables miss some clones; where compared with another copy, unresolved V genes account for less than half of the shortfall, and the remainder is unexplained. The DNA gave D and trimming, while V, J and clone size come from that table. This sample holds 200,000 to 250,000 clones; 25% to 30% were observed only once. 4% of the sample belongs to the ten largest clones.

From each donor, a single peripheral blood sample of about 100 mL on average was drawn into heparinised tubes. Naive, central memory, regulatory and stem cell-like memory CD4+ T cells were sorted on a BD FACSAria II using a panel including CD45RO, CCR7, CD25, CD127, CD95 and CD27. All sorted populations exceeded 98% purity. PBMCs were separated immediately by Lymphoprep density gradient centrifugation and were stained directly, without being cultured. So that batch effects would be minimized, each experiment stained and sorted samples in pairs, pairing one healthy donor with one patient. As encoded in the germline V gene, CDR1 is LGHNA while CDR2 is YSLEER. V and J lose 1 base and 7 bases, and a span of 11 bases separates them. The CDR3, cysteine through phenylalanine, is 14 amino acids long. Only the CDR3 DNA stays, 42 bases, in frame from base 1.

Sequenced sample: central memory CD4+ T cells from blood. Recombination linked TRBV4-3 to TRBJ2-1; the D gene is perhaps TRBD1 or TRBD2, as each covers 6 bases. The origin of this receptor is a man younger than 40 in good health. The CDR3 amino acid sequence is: CASSQVGGWNEQFF. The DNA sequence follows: TGCGCCAGCAGCCAAGTGGGGGGCTGGAATGAGCAGTTCTTC.